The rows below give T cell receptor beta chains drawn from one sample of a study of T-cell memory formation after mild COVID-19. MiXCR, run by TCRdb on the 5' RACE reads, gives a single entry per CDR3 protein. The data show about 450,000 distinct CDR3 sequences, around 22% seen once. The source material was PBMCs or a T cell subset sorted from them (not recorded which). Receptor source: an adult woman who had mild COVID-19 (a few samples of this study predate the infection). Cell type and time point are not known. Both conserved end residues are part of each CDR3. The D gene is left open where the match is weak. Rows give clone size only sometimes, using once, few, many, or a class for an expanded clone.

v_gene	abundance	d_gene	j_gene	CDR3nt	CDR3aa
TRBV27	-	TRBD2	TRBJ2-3	TGTGCCAGCAACTGGGCGGGAGGTACAGATACGCAGTATTTT	CASNWAGGTDTQYF
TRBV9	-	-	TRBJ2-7	TGTGCCAGCAGCGAACAGGGTGAAGACTACGAGCAGTACTTC	CASSEQGEDYEQYF
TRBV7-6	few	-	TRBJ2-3	TGTGCCAGCAGCTTAGACGATGGCGTAGGCACAGATACGCAGTATTTT	CASSLDDGVGTDTQYF
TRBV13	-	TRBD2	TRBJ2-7	TGTGCCAGCAGCTTAGGGGGACTAGCGGATACCTACGAGCAGTACTTC	CASSLGGLADTYEQYF
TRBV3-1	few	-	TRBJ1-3	TGTGCCAGCAGCCAATGGAAGGTCCGCTCTGGAAACACCATATATTTT	CASSQWKVRSGNTIYF
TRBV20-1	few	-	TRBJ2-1	TGCAGTGCTAGAGACCCCTTAACGGGCCGCCGGAATGAGCAGTTCTTC	CSARDPLTGRRNEQFF
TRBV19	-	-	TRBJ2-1	TGTGCCAGTAGTATACGGCTAGAGTACAATGAGCAGTTCTTC	CASSIRLEYNEQFF
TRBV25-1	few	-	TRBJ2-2	TGTGCCAGCAGTGATCGTCCCGGGGAGCTGTTTTTT	CASSDRPGELFF
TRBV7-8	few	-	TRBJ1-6	TGTGCCAGCAGCTTAACAGGGACCTCACCCCTCCACTTT	CASSLTGTSPLHF
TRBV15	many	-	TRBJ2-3	TGTGCCACCAGCACCCAGGAGAGGCCCTTTTATAGCACAGATACGCAGTATTTT	CATSTQERPFYSTDTQYF
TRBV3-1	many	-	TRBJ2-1	TGTGCCAGCAGCCAAGGCGGTGAGCAGTTCTTC	CASSQGGEQFF
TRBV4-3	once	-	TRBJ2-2	TGCGCCAGCAGCCCGCAGGGCGGCAACACCGGGGAGCTGTTTTTT	CASSPQGGNTGELFF
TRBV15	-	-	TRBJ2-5	TGTGCCACCAGCAGAGACCCATTACACGGGATAGAGACCCAGTACTTC	CATSRDPLHGIETQYF
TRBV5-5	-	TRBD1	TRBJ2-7	TGTGCCAGCAGCACGCGACAGGGGGCCGAGCAGTACTTC	CASSTRQGAEQYF
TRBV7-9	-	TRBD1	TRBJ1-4	TGTGCCAGCAGCCCCTACATGACAGGGCGCGAAAAACTGTTTTTT	CASSPYMTGREKLFF
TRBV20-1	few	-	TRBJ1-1	TGCAGTGCTAGGATCAGGGGTGACACTGAAGCTTTCTTT	CSARIRGDTEAFF
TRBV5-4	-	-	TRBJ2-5	TGTGCCAGCAGCTTGGATGCACAGCAAGAGACCCAGTACTTC	CASSLDAQQETQYF
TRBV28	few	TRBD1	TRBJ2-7	TGTGCCAGCACCTCCATTATGGGACAGTCCTACGAGCAGTACTTC	CASTSIMGQSYEQYF
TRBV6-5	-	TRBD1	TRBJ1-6	TGTGCCAGCAGTTACGTGGGGACAGCCGATAATTCACCCCTCCACTTT	CASSYVGTADNSPLHF
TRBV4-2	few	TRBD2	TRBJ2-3	TGTGCCAGCAGCCAAGTCCTTGGCGGGAGGGCCGGGGAAGATACGCAGTATTTT	CASSQVLGGRAGEDTQYF
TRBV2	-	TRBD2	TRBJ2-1	TGTGCCAGCGCAGCGGGATGTTGGTACAATGAGCAGTTCTTC	CASAAGCWYNEQFF
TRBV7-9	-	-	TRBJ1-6	TGTGCCAGCGGCCTCATGGGGAATTCACCCCTCCACTTT	CASGLMGNSPLHF
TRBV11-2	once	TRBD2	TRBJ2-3	TGTGCCAGCAGATCAACTAGCGGGAGGCCCGGCACGCAGTATTTT	CASRSTSGRPGTQYF